The clone carrying this TCR beta chain showed up many times. Its antigen remains unknown. Time point given: sample taken at primary tumor resection. This sample was taken from a study of spatial heterogeneity in lung cancer. V was clipped by 2 bases and J by 2 bases, with 11 bases between them. The CDR3 extends over 14 amino acids. Germline loops: CDR1 SGHDT, CDR2 YYEEEE. A distinct unique molecular identifier was carried by each TCR cDNA molecule. TCRdb used MiXCR to reprocess the 5' RACE reads, holding one entry per CDR3 protein. The sample contains about 78,000 distinct CDR3 sequences, roughly 8% of which appear only once. Whole-study findings and limits: Circulating ubiquitous expanded tumor TCRs were observed more frequently at resection than at follow-up.

Sequenced here: PBMCs, sampled at surgery. The genes are TRBV5-6 and TRBJ2-7; D is tentatively TRBD1 or TRBD2 (5 bases each). The sequence was collected from a male donor with early-stage non-small cell lung cancer. CDR3 protein: CASSFGTVTYEQYF. The CDR3, as DNA: TGTGCCAGCAGCTTTGGGACGGTAACCTACGAGCAGTACTTC. The full variable domain, its missing parts supplied by reference TRBV5-6 and TRBJ2-7, is DAGVTQSPTHLIKTRGQQVTLRCSPKSGHDTVSWYQQALGQGPQFIFQYYEEEERQRGNFPDRFSGHQFPNYSSELNVNALLLGDSALYLCASSFGTVTYEQYFGPGTRLTVT.